The clone carrying this T cell receptor beta chain was detected many times. Its antigen is still unknown. Per germline, CDR1 MNHEY and CDR2 SVGAGI. The CDR3 extends over 15 amino acids. Trimming pared 0 bases from V and 4 bases from J, leaving 13 bases between. This specimen belongs to a study of prognosis after radiotherapy for stage I lung cancer. About the study: Newly diagnosed primary stage I lung tumors occurred in approximately 14 patients, and oligometastatic NSCLC after surgical resection of the primary tumor occurred in 4 or 5. The radiotherapy was SBRT split into 3 to 5 fractions, giving a biologically effective dose of at least 100 Gy.

Study conclusions and caveats: The median unique TCR clone count dropped from approximately 9,600 to 7,200 after stereotactic body radiation therapy. Lower post-radiation Shannon entropy was seen in patients who went on to develop distant metastases.

TCR beta CDR3 amplification from genomic DNA was performed by two-round multiplex PCR. First-round PCR used primers specific to each TRBV and TRBJ gene. From the multiplex PCR reads, TCRdb called clonotypes with MiXCR, one entry per CDR3 protein. The sample includes some 38,000 distinct CDR3 sequences, roughly 24% seen only once; the top ten take around 25%. This clonotype was obtained from a donor over 45 with non-small cell lung cancer. The V gene is TRBV6-5, the J gene TRBJ2-7; D possibly uses TRBD1 or TRBD2 (5 bases each). The sample consisted of PBMCs, taken before or after stereotactic body radiation therapy (not recorded which). CDR3 bases: TGTGCCAGCAGTTACTCGGGAGAGAGGGGATACGAGCAGTACTTC. Its translation is CASSYSGERGYEQYF.